The rows below give T cell receptor beta chains drawn from one sample of a study of cytomegalovirus exposure and HLA in healthy donors. Only in-frame clones appear in the TCRdb table, and some are missing; sequencing was by immunoSEQ multiplex PCR. The data hold about 93,000 clones, with around three quarters observed a single time. The sequencing input was PBMCs. The source is a young man in good health and CMV-seronegative. The CDR3 runs from the conserved cysteine through the conserved F or W. D genes are given only for firm matches. For some rows the clone size is stated as once, few or many, or as a class when expanded; others skip it.

V gene,clone size,D gene,J gene,CDR3 protein,CDR3 DNA
TRBV25-1,.,.,TRBJ2-5,CASSEWSAYQETQYF,TGTGCCAGCAGTGAGTGGTCAGCGTACCAAGAGACCCAGTACTTC
TRBV27,once,TRBD1,TRBJ2-7,CASGRRSDRGLNYEQYF,TGTGCCAGCGGGAGACGAAGTGACAGGGGGCTTAACTACGAGCAGTACTTC
TRBV5-1,.,.,TRBJ2-4,CASSFVRGSERNIQYF,TGCGCCAGCAGCTTCGTTCGGGGGTCGGAGCGAAACATTCAGTACTTC
TRBV30,few,.,TRBJ2-1,CAWRAGSGYNEQFF,TGTGCCTGGAGGGCTGGTTCAGGCTACAATGAGCAGTTCTTC
TRBV21-1,.,.,TRBJ1-1,CASSKGPRPRWDTEAFF,TGTGCCAGCAGCAAAGGCCCTCGACCGCGGTGGGACACTGAAGCTTTCTTT
TRBV5-1,.,.,TRBJ1-4,CASSFGASLPGDKKLFF,TGCGCCAGCAGCTTTGGGGCCAGTCTGCCGGGAGATAAAAAACTGTTTTTT
TRBV4-3,.,.,TRBJ2-1,CASSQGGPRDEQFF,TGCGCCAGCAGCCAAGGGGGGCCGCGCGATGAGCAGTTCTTC
TRBV11-2,.,TRBD1,TRBJ1-1,CASSSLQGDTEAFF,TGTGCCAGCAGTTCCCTACAGGGGGACACTGAAGCTTTCTTT
TRBV30,once,TRBD1,TRBJ1-2,CAWRNAGGRGYTF,TGTGCCTGGAGAAACGCAGGGGGCCGGGGCTACACCTTC
TRBV28,.,.,TRBJ1-4,CASSPLQGRREKLFF,TGTGCCAGCAGTCCGTTACAGGGTCGTAGAGAAAAACTGTTTTTT
TRBV11-2,.,.,TRBJ2-2,CASSPSSLRLGGELFF,TGTGCCAGCAGCCCCTCTTCCCTGAGGCTCGGCGGGGAGCTGTTTTTT
TRBV27,.,.,TRBJ1-1,CASSLWTNTEAFF,TGTGCCAGCAGTTTATGGACTAACACTGAAGCTTTCTTT
TRBV7-2,.,TRBD2,TRBJ2-7,CASSRGTSPHEQYF,TGTGCCAGCAGCAGAGGGACTAGCCCCCACGAGCAGTACTTC
TRBV10-2,.,.,TRBJ1-1,CASSDGTKWVGRTEAFF,TGCGCCAGCAGTGACGGGACAAAATGGGTTGGTCGCACTGAAGCTTTCTTT
TRBV27,.,.,TRBJ2-2,CASSFSPKATLGTGELFF,TGTGCCAGCAGTTTTAGCCCCAAGGCTACCCTGGGCACCGGGGAGCTGTTTTTT
TRBV28,.,TRBD1,TRBJ2-3,CASSFPDRGAEGTDTQYF,TGTGCCAGCAGTTTCCCGGACAGGGGGGCTGAGGGCACAGATACGCAGTATTTT
TRBV19,.,TRBD1,TRBJ1-5,CASRDRGGGQPQHF,TGTGCCAGCCGGGACAGGGGCGGAGGTCAGCCCCAGCATTTT
TRBV4-2,.,TRBD2,TRBJ2-1,CASSRPTSGRDEQFF,TGTGCCAGCAGCCGCCCGACTAGCGGGAGAGATGAGCAGTTCTTC
TRBV30,.,.,TRBJ2-3,CAWSLPGTQYF,TGTGCCTGGAGTCTTCCCGGTACGCAGTATTTT
TRBV19,few,.,TRBJ2-6,CASREGRGANVLTF,TGTGCCAGTAGGGAGGGGAGAGGGGCCAACGTCCTGACTTTC
TRBV10-1,.,.,TRBJ2-7,CASSDLYEQYF,TGCGCCAGCAGTGACTTGTACGAGCAGTACTTC
TRBV5-1,.,TRBD1,TRBJ1-1,CASSLPRDRGDTEAFF,TGCGCCAGCAGCTTGCCCCGGGACAGAGGGGACACTGAAGCTTTCTTT
TRBV4-3,.,TRBD2,TRBJ2-2,CASSQDGGRDTGELFF,TGCGCCAGCAGCCAAGATGGGGGGAGGGACACCGGGGAGCTGTTTTTT
TRBV23-1,few,TRBD1,TRBJ2-1,CASSQSSEGQGTHNEQFF,TGCGCCAGCAGTCAATCATCGGAGGGACAGGGGACCCACAATGAGCAGTTCTTC
TRBV2,.,TRBD1,TRBJ1-1,CASSTGGGTEAFF,TGTGCCAGCAGTACAGGGGGGGGGACTGAAGCTTTCTTT
TRBV25-1,.,.,TRBJ2-7,CASSGGGNYEQYF,TGTGCCAGCAGTGGGGGCGGTAATTACGAGCAGTACTTC
TRBV29-1,.,TRBD2,TRBJ2-2,CSGKRESDTGELFF,TGCAGCGGCAAGCGGGAGTCGGACACCGGGGAGCTGTTTTTT
TRBV30,.,.,TRBJ2-3,CAWNPGERPDTQYF,TGTGCCTGGAACCCGGGGGAGAGGCCAGATACGCAGTATTTT
TRBV5-4,.,.,TRBJ2-3,CASSLDRNTQYF,TGTGCCAGCAGCTTAGATAGAAATACGCAGTATTTT
TRBV14,.,.,TRBJ2-1,CASSPFIGQQYNEQFF,TGTGCCAGCAGCCCTTTTATCGGACAGCAATACAATGAGCAGTTCTTC
TRBV28,.,.,TRBJ2-5,CASSSSKETQYF,TGTGCCAGCAGTTCGTCTAAAGAGACCCAGTACTTC
TRBV5-1,.,TRBD2,TRBJ2-2,CASSGTSGTTGELFF,TGCGCCAGCAGCGGGACTAGCGGGACGACCGGGGAGCTGTTTTTT
TRBV11-2,.,.,TRBJ2-5,CASSLVQTLLGGETQYF,TGTGCCAGCAGCTTAGTCCAAACTCTACTAGGGGGAGAGACCCAGTACTTC